The TCR beta chain described here comes from a study of OX40 agonist ivuxolimab in advanced cancers. The repertoire was sequenced with immunoSEQ multiplex PCR; TCRdb's copy has only in-frame clones and lacks some. The data show more than 30,000 clones, with approximately 89% seen just once and more than 0.8% held by the top ten. Trimming took off 6 bases at V and 9 bases at J, with 18 bases between the two ends. The V gene's germline CDR1 is MNHEY and CDR2 SMNVEV (reference sequence). The CDR3 has 14 residues. Sequenced here: CD4+ or CD8+ T cells sorted from blood, sampled in a trial of the OX40 agonist ivuxolimab. The rearrangement uses TRBV27 and TRBJ1-5; D unresolved. This clonotype was obtained from an adult with an advanced solid tumor such as melanoma, head and neck, liver or kidney cancer. The CDR3 DNA reads as TGTGCCAGCAGCCCAGAAGGCTACCAATGGCCCCAGCATTTT. It codes for CASSPEGYQWPQHF.